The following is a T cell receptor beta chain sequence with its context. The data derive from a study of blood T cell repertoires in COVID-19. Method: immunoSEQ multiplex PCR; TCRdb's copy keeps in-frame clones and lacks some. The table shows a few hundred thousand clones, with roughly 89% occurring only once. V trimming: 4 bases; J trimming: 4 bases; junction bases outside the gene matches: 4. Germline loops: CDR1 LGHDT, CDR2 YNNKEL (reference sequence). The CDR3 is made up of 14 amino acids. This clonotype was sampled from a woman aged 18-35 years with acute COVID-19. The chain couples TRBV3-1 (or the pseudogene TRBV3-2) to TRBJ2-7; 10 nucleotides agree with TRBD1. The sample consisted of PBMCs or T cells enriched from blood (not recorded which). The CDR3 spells CASSLRTGGYEQYF. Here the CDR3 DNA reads TGTGCCAGCAGCCTACGGACAGGGGGGTACGAGCAGTACTTC.